This T cell receptor (beta chain) was obtained from a study of blood T cell repertoires in COVID-19. The CDR3 is 15 amino acids. J lost 3 bases, V lost 2 bases, and 2 bases had no gene match. Germline V gene data show CDR1 as MNHEY and CDR2 as SVGEGT. The assay was immunoSEQ multiplex PCR, and TCRdb's table has in-frame clones only and misses some. The data contain about 150,000 clones, less than 90% of them singletons. The sequenced material came from peripheral blood. The genes are TRBV6-2 or TRBV6-3 and TRBJ2-1, with 9 positions matching TRBD1. The sequence was collected from a woman in her 70s with acute or convalescent COVID-19. The CDR3 here is CASSYRTGVYNEQFF. The CDR3 DNA reads as TGTGCCAGCAGTTACCGGACAGGGGTCTACAATGAGCAGTTCTTC.